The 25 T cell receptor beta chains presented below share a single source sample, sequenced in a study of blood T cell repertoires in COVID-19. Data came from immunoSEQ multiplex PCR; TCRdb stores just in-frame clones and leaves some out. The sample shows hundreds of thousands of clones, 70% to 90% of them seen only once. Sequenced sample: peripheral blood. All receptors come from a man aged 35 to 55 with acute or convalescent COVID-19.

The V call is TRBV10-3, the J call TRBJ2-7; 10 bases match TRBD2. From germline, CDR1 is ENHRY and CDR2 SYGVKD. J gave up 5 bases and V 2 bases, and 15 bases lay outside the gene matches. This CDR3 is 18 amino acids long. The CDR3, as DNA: TGTGCCATCAGTGAGCCTTCTAGCGGGGGCCCCCCTTGGGACGAGCAGTACTTC. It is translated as CAISEPSSGGPPWDEQYF.

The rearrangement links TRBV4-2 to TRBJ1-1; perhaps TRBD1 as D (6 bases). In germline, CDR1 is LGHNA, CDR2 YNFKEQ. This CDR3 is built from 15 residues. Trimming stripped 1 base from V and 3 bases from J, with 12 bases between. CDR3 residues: CASSQVLQGDTEAFF. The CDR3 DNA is TGTGCCAGCAGCCAAGTACTACAGGGAGACACTGAAGCTTTCTTT.

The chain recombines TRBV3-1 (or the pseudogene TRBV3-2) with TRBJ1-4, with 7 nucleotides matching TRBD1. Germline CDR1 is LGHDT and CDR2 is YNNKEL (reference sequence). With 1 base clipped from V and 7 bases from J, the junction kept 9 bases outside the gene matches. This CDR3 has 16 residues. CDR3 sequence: CASSQVQSGGGEKLFF. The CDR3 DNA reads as TGTGCCAGCAGCCAAGTGCAATCAGGGGGAGGTGAAAAACTGTTTTTT.

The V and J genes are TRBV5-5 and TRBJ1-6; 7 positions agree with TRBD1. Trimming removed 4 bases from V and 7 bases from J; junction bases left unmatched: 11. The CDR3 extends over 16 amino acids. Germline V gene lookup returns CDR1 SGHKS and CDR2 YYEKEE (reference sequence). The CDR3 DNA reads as TGTGCCAGCAGCGTAGTGACAGGGTCTTTCAATTCACCCCTCCACTTT. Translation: CASSVVTGSFNSPLHF.

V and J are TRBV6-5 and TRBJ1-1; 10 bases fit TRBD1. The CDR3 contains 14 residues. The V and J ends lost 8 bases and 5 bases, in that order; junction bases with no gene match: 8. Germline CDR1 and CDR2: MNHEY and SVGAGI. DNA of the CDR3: TGTGCCAGCTCTTTTGACAGGGGGCAAACTGAAGCTTTCTTT. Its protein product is CASSFDRGQTEAFF.

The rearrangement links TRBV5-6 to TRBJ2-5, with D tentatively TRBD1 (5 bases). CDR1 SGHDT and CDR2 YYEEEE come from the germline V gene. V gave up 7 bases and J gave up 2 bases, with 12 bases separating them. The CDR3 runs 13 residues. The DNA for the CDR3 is TGTGCCAGCCACGGCAGGGCTCAAGAGACCCAGTACTTC. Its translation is CASHGRAQETQYF. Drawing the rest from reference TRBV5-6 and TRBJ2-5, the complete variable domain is DAGVTQSPTHLIKTRGQQVTLRCSPKSGHDTVSWYQQALGQGPQFIFQYYEEEERQRGNFPDRFSGHQFPNYSSELNVNALLLGDSALYLCASHGRAQETQYFGPGTRLLVL.

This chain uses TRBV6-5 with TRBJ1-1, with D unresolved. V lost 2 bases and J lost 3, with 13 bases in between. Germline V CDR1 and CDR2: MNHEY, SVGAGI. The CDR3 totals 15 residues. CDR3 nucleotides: TGTGCCAGCAGTTACGGCGGAATAGTCGACACTGAAGCTTTCTTT. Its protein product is CASSYGGIVDTEAFF.

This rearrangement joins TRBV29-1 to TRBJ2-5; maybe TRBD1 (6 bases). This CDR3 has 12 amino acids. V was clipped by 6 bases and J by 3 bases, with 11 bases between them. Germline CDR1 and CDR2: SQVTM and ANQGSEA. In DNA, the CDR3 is TGCAGCGTCAGGGGTCAGAAAGAGACCCAGTACTTC. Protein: CSVRGQKETQYF.

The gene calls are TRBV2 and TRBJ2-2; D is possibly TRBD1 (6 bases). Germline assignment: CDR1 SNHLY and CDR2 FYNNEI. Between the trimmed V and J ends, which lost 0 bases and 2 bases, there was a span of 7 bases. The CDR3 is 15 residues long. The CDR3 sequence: CASSEAGANTGELFF. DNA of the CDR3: TGTGCCAGCAGTGAAGCGGGGGCTAACACCGGGGAGCTGTTTTTT.

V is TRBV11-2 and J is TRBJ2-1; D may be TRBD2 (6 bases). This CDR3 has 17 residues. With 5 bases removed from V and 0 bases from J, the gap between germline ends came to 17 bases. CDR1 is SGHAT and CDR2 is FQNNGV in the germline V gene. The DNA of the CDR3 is TGTGCCAGCAGCCCCCTTAGGTTAGCGGTCTCCTACAATGAGCAGTTCTTC. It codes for CASSPLRLAVSYNEQFF.

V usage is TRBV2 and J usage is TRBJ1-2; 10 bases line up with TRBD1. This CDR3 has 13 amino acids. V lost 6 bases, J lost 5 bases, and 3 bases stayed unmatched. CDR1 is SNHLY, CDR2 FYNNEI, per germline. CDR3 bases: TGTGCCAGCAGAGCGGGACAGGGGTATGGCTACACCTTC. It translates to CASRAGQGYGYTF.

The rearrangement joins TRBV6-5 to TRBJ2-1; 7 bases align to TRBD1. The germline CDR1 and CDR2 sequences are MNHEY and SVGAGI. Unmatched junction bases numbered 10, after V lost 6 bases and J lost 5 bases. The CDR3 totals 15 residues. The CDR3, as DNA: TGTGCCAGCAGGACAGAACCGAGGGGGCACAATGAGCAGTTCTTC. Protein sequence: CASRTEPRGHNEQFF.

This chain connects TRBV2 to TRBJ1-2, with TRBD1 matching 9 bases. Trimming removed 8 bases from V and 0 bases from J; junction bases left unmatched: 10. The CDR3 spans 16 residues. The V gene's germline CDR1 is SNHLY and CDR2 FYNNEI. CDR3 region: CASFYDRGVPNYGYTF. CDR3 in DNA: TGTGCCAGCTTTTACGACAGGGGGGTCCCTAACTATGGCTACACCTTC.

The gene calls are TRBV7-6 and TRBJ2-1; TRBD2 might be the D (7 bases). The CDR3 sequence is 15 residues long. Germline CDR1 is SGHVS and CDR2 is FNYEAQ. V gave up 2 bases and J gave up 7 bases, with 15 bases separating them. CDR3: CASSLWGGQGNEQFF. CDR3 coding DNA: TGTGCCAGCAGCTTATGGGGGGGCCAGGGTAATGAGCAGTTCTTC.

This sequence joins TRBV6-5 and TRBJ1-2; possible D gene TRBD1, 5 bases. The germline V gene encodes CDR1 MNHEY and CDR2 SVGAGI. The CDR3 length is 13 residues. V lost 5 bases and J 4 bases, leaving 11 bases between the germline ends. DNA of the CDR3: TGTGCCAGCAGTAGGAGGGGTATCTATGGCTACACCTTC. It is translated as CASSRRGIYGYTF.

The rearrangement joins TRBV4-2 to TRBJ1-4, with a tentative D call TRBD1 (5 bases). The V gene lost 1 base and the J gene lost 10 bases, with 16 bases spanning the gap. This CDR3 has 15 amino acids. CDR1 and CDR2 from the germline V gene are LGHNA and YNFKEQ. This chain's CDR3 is CASSQVKGGGGKLFF. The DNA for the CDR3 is TGTGCCAGCAGCCAAGTGAAGGGAGGTGGGGGAAAACTGTTTTTT.

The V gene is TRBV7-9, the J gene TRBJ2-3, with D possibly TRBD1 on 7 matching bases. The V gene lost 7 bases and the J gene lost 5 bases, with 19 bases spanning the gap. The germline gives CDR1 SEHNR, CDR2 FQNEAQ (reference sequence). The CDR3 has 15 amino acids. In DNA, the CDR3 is TGTGCCAGCACCCCGGAGGGGGCTCTAGGAGATACGCAGTATTTT. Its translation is CASTPEGALGDTQYF.

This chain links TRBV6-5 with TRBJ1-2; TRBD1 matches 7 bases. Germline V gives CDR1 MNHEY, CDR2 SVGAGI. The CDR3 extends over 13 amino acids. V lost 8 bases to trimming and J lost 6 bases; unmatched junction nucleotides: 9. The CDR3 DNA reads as TGTGCCAGCCGACAGGGTGAGGGTAATGGCTACACCTTC. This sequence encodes CASRQGEGNGYTF.

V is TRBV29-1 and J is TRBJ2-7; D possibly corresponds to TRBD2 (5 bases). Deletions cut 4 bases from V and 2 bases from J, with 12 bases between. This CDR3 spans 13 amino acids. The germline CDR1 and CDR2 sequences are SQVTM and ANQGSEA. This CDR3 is CSVGARATYEQYF. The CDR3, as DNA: TGCAGCGTTGGGGCGAGGGCTACCTACGAGCAGTACTTC.

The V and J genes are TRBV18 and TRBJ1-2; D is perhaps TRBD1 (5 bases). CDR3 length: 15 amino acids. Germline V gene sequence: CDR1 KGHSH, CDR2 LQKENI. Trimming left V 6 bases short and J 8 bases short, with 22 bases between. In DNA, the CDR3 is TGTGCCAGCTCTTCTGGGACTTTGGCGGGGAAGGGCTACACCTTC. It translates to CASSSGTLAGKGYTF.

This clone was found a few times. The CDR3 sequence: CASSSGTGGFYGYTF. In nucleotides, the CDR3 is TGTGCCAGTAGTAGTGGGACAGGGGGCTTCTATGGCTACACCTTC. This chain connects TRBV19 to TRBJ1-2; 12 bases align to TRBD1. CDR3 length: 15 amino acids. Trimming cost V 4 bases and J 4 bases; bases outside gene matches: 4. Germline CDR1 and CDR2: LNHDA and SQIVND (reference sequence). Full variable domain (missing parts from reference TRBV19 and TRBJ1-2): DGGITQSPKYLFRKEGQNVTLSCEQNLNHDAMYWYRQDPGQGLRLIYYSQIVNDFQKGDIAEGYSVSREKKESFPLTVTSAQKNPTAFYLCASSSGTGGFYGYTFGSGTRLTVV.

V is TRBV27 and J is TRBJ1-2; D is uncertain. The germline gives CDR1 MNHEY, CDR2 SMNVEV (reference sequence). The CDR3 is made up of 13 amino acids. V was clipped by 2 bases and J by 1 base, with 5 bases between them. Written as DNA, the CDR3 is TGTGCCAGCAGTTTAAGAGTTAACTATGGCTACACCTTC. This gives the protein CASSLRVNYGYTF.

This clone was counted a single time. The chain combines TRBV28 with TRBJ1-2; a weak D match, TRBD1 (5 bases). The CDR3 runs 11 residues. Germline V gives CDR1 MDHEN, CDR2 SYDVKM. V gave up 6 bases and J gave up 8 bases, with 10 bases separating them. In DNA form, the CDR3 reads TGTGCCAGCAGCTCCAGGGTCGGCTACACCTTC. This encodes CASSSRVGYTF.

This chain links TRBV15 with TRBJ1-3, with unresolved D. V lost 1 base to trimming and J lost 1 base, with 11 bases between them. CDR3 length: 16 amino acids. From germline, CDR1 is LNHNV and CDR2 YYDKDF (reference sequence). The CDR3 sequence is CATSRGAALSGNTIYF. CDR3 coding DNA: TGTGCCACCAGCAGAGGGGCAGCCCTGTCTGGAAACACCATATATTTT.

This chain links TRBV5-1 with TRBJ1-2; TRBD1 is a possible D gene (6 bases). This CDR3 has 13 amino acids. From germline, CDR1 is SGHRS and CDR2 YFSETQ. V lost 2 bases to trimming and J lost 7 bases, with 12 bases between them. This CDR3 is CASSFAGEFGYTF. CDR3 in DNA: TGCGCCAGCAGCTTCGCAGGGGAGTTTGGCTACACCTTC.